This T cell receptor (beta chain) originates from a study of monozygotic twins with inflammatory bowel disease. The study's findings and limits: Relative to healthy twins, IBD patients had fewer clonotypes in common with others, a gap that was especially apparent with disease activity. Data gave no support to a single strong signal or clonotype associated with IBD.

Whole blood served as the source of total RNA, and no T cell sorting took place. TCRdb reprocessed the 5' RACE reads and stores each CDR3 protein as one record, lacking DNA. The ten most abundant clones cover roughly 2.6% of a sample with around 150,000 distinct CDR3 sequences. Germline CDR1 is ENHRY and CDR2 is SYGVKD. There are 19 residues in the CDR3. Regarding this clonotype: Its target is unknown.

Material: blood. V gene TRBV10-3 combines with J gene TRBJ2-3; as DNA is missing, the TRBD2 call by TCRdb cannot be tested. The sequence came from a human donor with ulcerative colitis or Crohn's disease, or a healthy co-twin of an affected twin (not recorded which). The CDR3 protein is CAISEPGTSGVSSTDTQYF.